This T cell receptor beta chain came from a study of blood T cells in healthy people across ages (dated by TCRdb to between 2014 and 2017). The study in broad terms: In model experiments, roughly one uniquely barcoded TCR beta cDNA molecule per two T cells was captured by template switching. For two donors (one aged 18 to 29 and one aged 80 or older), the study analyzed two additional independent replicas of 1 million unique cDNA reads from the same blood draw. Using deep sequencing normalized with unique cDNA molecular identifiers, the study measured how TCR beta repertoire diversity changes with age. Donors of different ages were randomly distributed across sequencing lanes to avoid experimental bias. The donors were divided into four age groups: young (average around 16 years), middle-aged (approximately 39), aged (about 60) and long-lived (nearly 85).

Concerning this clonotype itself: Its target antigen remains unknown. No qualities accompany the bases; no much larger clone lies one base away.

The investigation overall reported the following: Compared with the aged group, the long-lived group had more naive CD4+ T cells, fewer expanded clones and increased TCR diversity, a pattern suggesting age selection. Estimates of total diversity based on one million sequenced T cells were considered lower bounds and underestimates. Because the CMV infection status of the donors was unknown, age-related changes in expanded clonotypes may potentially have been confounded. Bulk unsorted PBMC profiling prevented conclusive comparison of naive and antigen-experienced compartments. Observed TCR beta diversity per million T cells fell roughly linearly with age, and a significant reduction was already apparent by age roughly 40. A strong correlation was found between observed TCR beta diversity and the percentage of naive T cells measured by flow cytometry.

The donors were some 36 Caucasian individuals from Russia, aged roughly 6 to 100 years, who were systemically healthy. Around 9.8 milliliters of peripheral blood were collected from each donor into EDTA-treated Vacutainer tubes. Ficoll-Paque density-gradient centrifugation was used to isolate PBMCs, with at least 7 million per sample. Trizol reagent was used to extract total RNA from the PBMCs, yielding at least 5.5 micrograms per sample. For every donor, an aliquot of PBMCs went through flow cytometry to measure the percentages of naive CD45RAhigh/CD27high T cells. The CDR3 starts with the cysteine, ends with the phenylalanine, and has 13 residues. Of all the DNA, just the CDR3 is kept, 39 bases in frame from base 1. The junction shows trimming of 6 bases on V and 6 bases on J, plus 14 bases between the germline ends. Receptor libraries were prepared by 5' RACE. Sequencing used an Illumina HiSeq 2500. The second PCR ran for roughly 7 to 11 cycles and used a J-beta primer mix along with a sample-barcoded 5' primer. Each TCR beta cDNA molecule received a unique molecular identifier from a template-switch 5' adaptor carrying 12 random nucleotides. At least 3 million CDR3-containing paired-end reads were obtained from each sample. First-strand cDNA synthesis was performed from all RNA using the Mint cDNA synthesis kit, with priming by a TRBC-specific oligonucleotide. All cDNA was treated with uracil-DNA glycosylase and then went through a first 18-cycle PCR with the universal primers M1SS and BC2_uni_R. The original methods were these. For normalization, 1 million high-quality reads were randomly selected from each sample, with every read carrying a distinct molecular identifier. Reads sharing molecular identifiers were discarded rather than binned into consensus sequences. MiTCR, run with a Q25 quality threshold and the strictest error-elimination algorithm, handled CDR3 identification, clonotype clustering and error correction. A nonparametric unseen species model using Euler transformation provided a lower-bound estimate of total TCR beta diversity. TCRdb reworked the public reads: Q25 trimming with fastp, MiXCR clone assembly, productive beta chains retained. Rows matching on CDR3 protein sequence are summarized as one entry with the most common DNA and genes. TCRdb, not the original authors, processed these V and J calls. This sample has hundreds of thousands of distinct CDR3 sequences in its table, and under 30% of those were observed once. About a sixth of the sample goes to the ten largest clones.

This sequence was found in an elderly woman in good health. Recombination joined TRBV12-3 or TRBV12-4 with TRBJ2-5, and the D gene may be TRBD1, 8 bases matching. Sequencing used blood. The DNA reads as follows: TGTGCCAGCAGGGGGGGGGACAGGAAGACCCAGTACTTC. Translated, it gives CASRGGDRKTQYF.